This TCR beta chain was obtained from a study of T cells in Graves' hyperthyroidism and ophthalmopathy. Newly diagnosed hyperthyroidism patients aged 18 to 65 years had disease lasting under 2 months. Study observations and caveats: Appearing also in blood were most of the thyroid clonotypes expanded above 0.001.

A word on this clonotype: Its matching antigen is unknown.

Amplified TCR beta CDR3 regions derived from RNA transcripts. Using the HTBI primer set, a first-round RT-PCR was run on the TCR CDR3. TCRdb re-analysed the multiplex PCR reads in MiXCR, keeping a single row per CDR3 protein. The sample shows roughly 710,000 distinct CDR3 sequences, about a third of them seen only once. V shed 11 bases and J shed 2 bases, with 13 bases lying between them. The CDR3 sequence is 13 residues long. Germline assignment: CDR1 MGHDK and CDR2 SYGVNS. The gene calls are TRBV25-1 and TRBJ1-3; D uncertain. Specimen: blood. The TCR was taken from a woman aged 40 to 50 with Graves' hyperthyroidism. CDR3 sequence (DNA): TGTGCCTGGAGTCTGGGTCCTGGAAACACCATATATTTT. This codes for CAWSLGPGNTIYF.